A single sample gave rise to the 32 T cell receptor beta chains below, sequenced in a study of OX40 agonist ivuxolimab in advanced cancers. The method was immunoSEQ multiplex PCR; TCRdb's version includes in-frame clones alone and lacks a portion of them. The data contain 75,000 to 95,000 clones, about 91% of them singletons. The sample here was CD4+ or CD8+ T cells sorted from blood, taken in a trial of the OX40 agonist ivuxolimab. The receptors originated from an adult with an advanced solid tumor such as melanoma, head and neck, liver or kidney cancer.

The chain recombines TRBV6-1 with TRBJ1-2, with TRBD1 identical over 7 bases. The CDR3 length is 15 residues. V shed 2 bases, J shed 5 bases, and the junction held 8 bases outside the gene matches. Germline-derived CDR1 and CDR2 are MNHNS and SASEGT. The CDR3 DNA reads TGTGCCAGCAGTGAACAACGGCAGGGGGGATATGGCTACACCTTC. The encoded protein is CASSEQRQGGYGYTF.

The J gene is TRBJ1-1, the V gene TRBV6-1, with D unclear. The CDR3 is made up of 15 amino acids. The germline gives CDR1 MNHNS, CDR2 SASEGT. V gave up 8 bases and J gave up 0 bases, with 16 bases separating them. The CDR3: CASPGRVGMNTEAFF. The CDR3, as DNA: TGTGCCAGCCCCGGAAGGGTGGGTATGAACACTGAAGCTTTCTTT.

The rearrangement uses TRBV11-3 and TRBJ2-1, with TRBD2 identical over 7 bases. This CDR3 spans 15 amino acids. Germline CDR1 and CDR2: SGHNT and YENEEA. V dropped 0 bases and J dropped 3; count of bases not matched to a gene: 2. This chain's CDR3 is CASSLDRGDYNEQFF. The CDR3 nucleotides are TGTGCCAGCAGCTTAGATCGGGGGGACTACAATGAGCAGTTCTTC.

V is TRBV11-2 and J is TRBJ1-3; D is undetermined. Germline V gene data show CDR1 as SGHAT and CDR2 as FQNNGV. The CDR3 has 14 amino acids. Deletions cut 0 bases from V and 1 base from J, with 4 bases between. In DNA form, the CDR3 reads TGTGCCAGCAGCTTAGACGTTTCTGGAAACACCATATATTTT. Its translation: CASSLDVSGNTIYF.

The gene calls are TRBV6-1 and TRBJ2-5, with D perhaps TRBD1 or TRBD2 (5 bases each). CDR3 length: 12 amino acids. The V end was cut by 8 bases, the J end by 4 bases, with 11 bases between. Germline loops: CDR1 MNHNS, CDR2 SASEGT. CDR3 loop: CASARGAETQYF. CDR3 coding DNA: TGTGCCAGCGCGAGGGGCGCAGAGACCCAGTACTTC.

The chain combines TRBV6-1 with TRBJ2-1, with 14 nucleotides matching TRBD2. The CDR3 consists of 17 residues. Germline trimming cut 0 bases from V and 6 bases from J; bases unmatched to any gene: 4. Germline V gene lookup returns CDR1 MNHNS and CDR2 SASEGT. Here the CDR3 reads CASSEAMTSGGANEQFF. As DNA, the CDR3 is TGTGCCAGCAGTGAAGCGATGACTAGCGGGGGGGCCAATGAGCAGTTCTTC.

The chain recombines TRBV30 with TRBJ2-5; 7 bases fit TRBD2. The CDR3 runs 15 residues. V lost 2 bases to trimming and J lost 10 bases; unmatched junction nucleotides: 16. Germline V gives CDR1 GTSNPN, CDR2 SVGIG (reference sequence). In nucleotides, the CDR3 is TGTGCCTGGAGTTCCATGGAGGAGCGGGGTGGGGGCCAGTACTTC. It codes for CAWSSMEERGGGQYF.

V and J are TRBV6-5 and TRBJ1-5, with TRBD1 matching 10 bases. The length of the CDR3 is 15 residues. The J segment lost 3 bases and the V segment lost 7 bases, leaving 6 bases of the junction unmatched. Germline V gives CDR1 MNHEY, CDR2 SVGAGI. In DNA, the CDR3 is TGTGCCAGCAATCCCGGGACAGGGGACAATCAGCCCCAGCATTTT. It specifies CASNPGTGDNQPQHF.

V usage is TRBV7-3 and J usage is TRBJ1-5; the match to TRBD1 covers 7 bases. The CDR3 totals 18 residues. CDR1 is SGHTA, CDR2 FQGTGA, per germline. The trim removed 9 bases at V and 0 bases at J, leaving 17 bases unmatched. CDR3 protein: CARKRSGGDVNSNQPQHF. The CDR3 region has the DNA TGTGCCAGGAAGAGATCAGGGGGAGACGTCAATAGCAATCAGCCCCAGCATTTT. Full variable domain (remainder filled in from reference TRBV7-3 and TRBJ1-5): GAGVSQTPSNKVTEKGKYVELRCDPISGHTALYWYRQSLGQGPEFLIYFQGTGAADDSGLPNDRFFAVRPEGSVSTLKIQRTERGDSAVYLCARKRSGGDVNSNQPQHFGDGTRLSIL.

The chain employs TRBV4-2 and TRBJ2-7, with 9 bases identical to TRBD2. The trim removed 3 bases at V and 2 bases at J, leaving 8 bases unmatched. CDR1 and CDR2 (germline): LGHNA, YNFKEQ. CDR3 length: 16 residues. The CDR3 DNA is TGTGCCAGCAGCCAGGATACTAGCGGGCAGACCTACGAGCAGTACTTC. Translated: CASSQDTSGQTYEQYF.

The chain has TRBV27 and TRBJ1-1, with 9 bases lining up with TRBD1. Germline assignment: CDR1 MNHEY and CDR2 SMNVEV (reference sequence). The J segment lost 1 base and the V segment lost 2 bases, leaving 17 bases of the junction unmatched. The CDR3 extends over 20 amino acids. CDR3 sequence reads: CASSLVLGLTGGARNTEAFF. The CDR3 DNA reads as TGTGCCAGCAGTTTAGTGTTAGGCCTTACAGGGGGCGCGAGGAACACTGAAGCTTTCTTT.

This clone appeared once. The chain uses TRBV6-1 and TRBJ1-1; D gene uncertain. This CDR3 is built from 13 residues. Germline-derived CDR1 and CDR2 are MNHNS and SASEGT. V shed 4 bases and J shed 2 bases, with 8 bases lying between them. DNA for the CDR3: TGTGCCAGCAGTGGGGGTTCTAACACTGAAGCTTTCTTT. It is translated as CASSGGSNTEAFF.

This chain connects TRBV5-1 to TRBJ1-1; D is unclear. V dropped 0 bases and J dropped 5 bases, with 14 bases sitting between them. Germline V gene data show CDR1 as SGHRS and CDR2 as YFSETQ. This CDR3 region has 15 residues. For the CDR3, the DNA is TGCGCCAGCAGCTTGGACGCCGCCTTGGGTACTGAAGCTTTCTTT. It translates to CASSLDAALGTEAFF. Full variable domain (outside the CDR3, taken from reference TRBV5-1 and TRBJ1-1): KAGVTQTPRYLIKTRGQQVTLSCSPISGHRSVSWYQQTPGQGLQFLFEYFSETQRNKGNFPGRFSGRQFSNSRSEMNVSTLELGDSALYLCASSLDAALGTEAFFGQGTRLTVV.

This chain connects TRBV6-1 to TRBJ1-5; possible D gene TRBD1, 5 bases. Germline-derived CDR1 and CDR2 are MNHNS and SASEGT. Deletions cut 7 bases from V and 5 bases from J, with 12 bases between. The CDR3 consists of 13 residues. CDR3 DNA sequence: TGTGCCAGCACCGGGGGAGGAGATCAGCCCCAGCATTTT. Its protein is CASTGGGDQPQHF.

The V call is TRBV6-6, the J call TRBJ2-1; TRBD1 or TRBD2 may be the D gene (7 bases each). The germline gives CDR1 MNHNY, CDR2 SVGAGI (reference sequence). Trimming shortened V by 1 base and J by 5 bases, and 12 bases separated the two germline ends. CDR3 length equals 15 residues. CDR3 sequence reads: CASSYWSGGDNEQFF. CDR3 sequence (DNA): TGTGCCAGCAGTTACTGGTCAGGGGGGGACAATGAGCAGTTCTTC.

V usage is TRBV6-4 and J usage is TRBJ2-1, with TRBD2 identical over 9 bases. Per germline, CDR1 MRHNA and CDR2 SNTAGT. This CDR3 has 15 amino acids. V dropped 4 bases and J dropped 6; count of bases not matched to a gene: 7. The CDR3 loop is CASSAGGLAANEQFF. In nucleotides, the CDR3 is TGTGCCAGCAGTGCAGGGGGACTAGCTGCCAATGAGCAGTTCTTC.

The rearrangement links TRBV9 to TRBJ2-1, with a possible D match to TRBD2 (6 bases). CDR1 and CDR2 from the germline V gene are SGDLS and YYNGEE. V shed 2 bases and J shed 4 bases, with 13 bases lying between them. This CDR3 spans 15 amino acids. The CDR3 is CASSVVPSGYNEQFF. The DNA of the CDR3 is TGTGCCAGCAGCGTGGTACCCAGCGGGTACAATGAGCAGTTCTTC.

The chain recombines TRBV11-3 with TRBJ2-5; TRBD2 agrees at 13 bases. Germline V gene lookup returns CDR1 SGHNT and CDR2 YENEEA. The junction had 3 bases not matched to a gene; V was cut back by 6 bases and J by 5 bases. The CDR3 length is 14 residues. The DNA of the CDR3 is TGTGCCAGCAGTAAACTAGCGGGGGGGGAGACCCAGTACTTC. Protein: CASSKLAGGETQYF.

This chain links TRBV7-3 with TRBJ1-2; the D gene is possibly TRBD1 (6 bases). CDR1 and CDR2 (germline): SGHTA, FQGTGA. V shed 1 base and J shed 7 bases, with 13 bases lying between them. The CDR3 runs 14 residues. The CDR3 coding sequence is TGTGCCAGCAGCTTAATGGGGGGCGTGGGTGGCTACACCTTC. It is translated as CASSLMGGVGGYTF.

The chain employs TRBV11-3 and TRBJ2-1; D is unclear. V was trimmed by 5 bases and J by 4 bases, leaving 18 bases between them. In germline, CDR1 is SGHNT, CDR2 YENEEA. This CDR3 contains 16 residues. The CDR3 loop reads CASSETHYSLYNEQFF. The CDR3 DNA reads as TGTGCCAGCAGCGAAACTCACTACTCCCTTTACAATGAGCAGTTCTTC.

V gene TRBV18 combines with J gene TRBJ2-7; D remains unclear. Germline lookup yields CDR1 KGHSH and CDR2 LQKENI. The V and J ends lost 6 bases and 3 bases respectively, with 15 bases between them. This CDR3 has 14 amino acids. The CDR3 is CASSPISDVYEQYF. The CDR3 DNA reads as TGTGCCAGCTCCCCAATCTCGGATGTCTACGAGCAGTACTTC.

This chain joins TRBV5-8 and TRBJ2-2, with D possibly being TRBD2 (5 bases). The CDR3 spans 13 residues. V dropped 7 bases and J dropped 9 bases, with 16 bases sitting between them. Germline V CDR1 and CDR2: SGHTS, YDEGEE. The DNA for the CDR3 is TGTGCCAGCGGCCAGAGCGGCCCGCGGGAGCTGTTTTTT. As protein: CASGQSGPRELFF. Based on the CDR3 plus reference TRBV5-8 and TRBJ2-2, the full variable domain is EAGVTQSPTHLIKTRGQQATLRCSPISGHTSVYWYQQALGLGLQFLLWYDEGEERNRGNFPPRFSGRQFPNYSSELNVNALELEDSALYLCASGQSGPRELFFGEGSRLTVL.

The chain has TRBV7-6 and TRBJ2-2; the match to TRBD2 covers 13 bases. Germline values: CDR1 SGHVS, CDR2 FNYEAQ. With 4 bases clipped from V and 5 bases from J, the junction kept 1 base outside the gene matches. The CDR3 extends over 15 amino acids. The CDR3 DNA reads as TGTGCCAGCAGCTCGACTAGCGGGGGGACCGGGGAGCTGTTTTTT. Its protein is CASSSTSGGTGELFF.

The V gene is TRBV5-4, the J gene TRBJ2-5, with D possibly matching TRBD2 (6 bases). V lost 4 bases, J lost 4 bases, and 14 bases lay in between. Germline-derived CDR1 and CDR2 are SGHNT and YYREEE (reference sequence). The CDR3 consists of 14 residues. CDR3 nucleotides: TGTGCCAGCAGCCGGGACTGGGGCTCAGAGACCCAGTACTTC. Encoded protein: CASSRDWGSETQYF.

This rearrangement joins TRBV27 to TRBJ1-2; TRBD1 is a possible D gene (6 bases). This CDR3 has 15 amino acids. Germline V gene lookup returns CDR1 MNHEY and CDR2 SMNVEV (reference sequence). Trimming removed 1 base from V and 2 bases from J, with 11 bases in between. The CDR3 DNA reads TGTGCCAGCAGTTTATGGGGGGGCAAGAACTATGGCTACACCTTC. This translates into CASSLWGGKNYGYTF.

This chain connects TRBV25-1 to TRBJ2-6, with D possibly TRBD2 on 5 matching bases. The CDR3 is 15 amino acids. Germline V gene lookup returns CDR1 MGHDK and CDR2 SYGVNS. Trimming cost V 7 bases and J 2 bases, with 12 bases left between them. The CDR3 here is CASMSYGTGANVLTF. The CDR3 DNA reads as TGTGCCAGCATGTCTTACGGGACTGGGGCCAACGTCCTGACTTTC.

This chain connects TRBV19 to TRBJ1-2; D may be TRBD1 (5 bases). Germline values: CDR1 LNHDA, CDR2 SQIVND (reference sequence). The germline V and J ends were trimmed by 7 bases and 5 bases, with 17 bases remaining between them. The CDR3 sequence is 14 residues long. CDR3 sequence reads: CASIRGGELYGYTF. The CDR3 DNA reads TGTGCCAGTATCCGGGGGGGAGAACTATATGGCTACACCTTC.

The chain uses TRBV29-1 and TRBJ1-4, with 10 bases matching TRBD1. V shed 5 bases and J 5 bases; nucleotides not matched to a gene: 2. The CDR3 loop spans 13 amino acids. CDR1 and CDR2 (germline): SQVTM, ANQGSEA. The CDR3 spells CSVSDRGNEKLFF. The CDR3 DNA sequence: TGCAGCGTTTCGGACAGGGGGAATGAAAAACTGTTTTTT.

The chain couples TRBV19 to TRBJ2-7; D assignment may be TRBD1 or TRBD2 (5 bases each). This CDR3 region has 15 residues. The germline V gene encodes CDR1 LNHDA and CDR2 SQIVND (reference sequence). V lost 4 bases to trimming and J lost 1 base, with 14 bases between them. The CDR3 bases are TGTGCCAGTAGTAACCTGGGGGTTCCGTCCTACGAGCAGTACTTC. Translating it yields CASSNLGVPSYEQYF.

The V call is TRBV5-1, the J call TRBJ2-7, with a possible D match to TRBD1 (6 bases). CDR1 SGHRS and CDR2 YFSETQ come from the germline V gene. The CDR3 is made up of 14 amino acids. The V and J ends lost 8 bases and 0 bases respectively, with 15 bases between them. The CDR3 spells CASRGGPSSYEQYF. The CDR3 coding sequence is TGCGCCAGTCGAGGGGGACCCAGCTCCTACGAGCAGTACTTC.

V usage is TRBV15 and J usage is TRBJ2-3; TRBD2 matches 11 bases. Germline lookup yields CDR1 LNHNV and CDR2 YYDKDF (reference sequence). The CDR3 covers 17 residues. Trimming at V came to 1 base and at J to 2 bases, leaving 5 bases not matched to a gene. Here the CDR3 reads CATSRGWTSGYTDTQYF. The CDR3 nucleotides read TGTGCCACCAGCAGAGGCTGGACTAGCGGGTACACAGATACGCAGTATTTT.

The rearrangement joins TRBV14 to TRBJ1-1, with D uncertain. Germline V gene data show CDR1 as SGHDN and CDR2 as FVKESK. Between the trimmed V and J ends, which lost 1 base and 5 bases, there was a span of 11 bases. The CDR3 totals 14 residues. The DNA of the CDR3 is TGTGCCAGCAGCCAAGTCCGGGGTGGGACTGAAGCTTTCTTT. Protein sequence: CASSQVRGGTEAFF.